Listed below are T cell receptor beta chains from one sample, sequenced in a study of cytomegalovirus exposure and HLA in healthy donors. Profiled with immunoSEQ multiplex PCR; TCRdb holds only in-frame clones, not every one. Found here are roughly 200,000 clones, about 83% of them singletons; the top ten hold more than 1.5%. Sequencing was carried out using PBMCs. These receptors all come from a man in his forties or fifties in good health and CMV-seropositive. Both conserved end residues are part of each CDR3. The order of the fields is V gene, clone size, D gene, J gene, CDR3 protein, CDR3 DNA. The D gene is left open where the match is weak. The size entry is marked missing in some rows and otherwise reads once, few, many or a size class.

V gene: TRBV6-4
clone size: NA
D gene: NA
J gene: TRBJ1-1
CDR3 protein: CASSGGGTEAFF
CDR3 DNA: TGTGCCAGCAGTGGAGGGGGCACTGAAGCTTTCTTT

V gene: TRBV29-1
clone size: NA
D gene: TRBD1
J gene: TRBJ1-2
CDR3 protein: CSVGGGQGGDYGYTF
CDR3 DNA: TGCAGCGTTGGGGGAGGACAGGGGGGGGACTATGGCTACACCTTC

V gene: TRBV18
clone size: NA
D gene: TRBD1
J gene: TRBJ1-1
CDR3 protein: CASSPWDRGLGTEAFF
CDR3 DNA: TGTGCCAGCTCACCATGGGACAGAGGGCTAGGGACTGAAGCTTTCTTT

V gene: TRBV28
clone size: few
D gene: NA
J gene: TRBJ2-1
CDR3 protein: CASSADGGSSYNEQFF
CDR3 DNA: TGTGCCAGCAGCGCCGACGGGGGAAGCTCCTACAATGAGCAGTTCTTC

V gene: TRBV2
clone size: NA
D gene: NA
J gene: TRBJ2-7
CDR3 protein: CASSAFSEQYF
CDR3 DNA: TGTGCCAGCAGTGCCTTCTCCGAGCAGTACTTC

V gene: TRBV28
clone size: NA
D gene: NA
J gene: TRBJ1-3
CDR3 protein: CASSLMGGGSGNTIYF
CDR3 DNA: TGTGCCAGCAGTTTAATGGGAGGCGGCTCTGGAAACACCATATATTTT

V gene: TRBV19
clone size: once
D gene: NA
J gene: TRBJ2-7
CDR3 protein: CASSIAGTYEQYF
CDR3 DNA: TGTGCCAGTAGTATTGCGGGGACCTACGAGCAGTACTTC

V gene: TRBV7-8
clone size: NA
D gene: TRBD2
J gene: TRBJ2-5
CDR3 protein: CASSLVPSGRAETQYF
CDR3 DNA: TGTGCCAGCAGCTTAGTCCCTAGCGGGAGGGCAGAGACCCAGTACTTC

V gene: TRBV9
clone size: NA
D gene: NA
J gene: TRBJ1-2
CDR3 protein: CASSLSGGPEYGYTF
CDR3 DNA: TGTGCCAGCAGTCTAAGCGGGGGTCCGGAGTATGGCTACACCTTC

V gene: TRBV4-2
clone size: NA
D gene: NA
J gene: TRBJ1-2
CDR3 protein: CASSQDSYDYGYTF
CDR3 DNA: TGTGCCAGCAGCCAGGACAGTTACGACTATGGCTACACCTTC

V gene: TRBV6-1
clone size: NA
D gene: NA
J gene: TRBJ2-5
CDR3 protein: CASSGNTIPLGQETQYF
CDR3 DNA: TGTGCCAGCAGTGGTAACACGATCCCCCTAGGCCAAGAGACCCAGTACTTC

V gene: TRBV25-1
clone size: NA
D gene: NA
J gene: TRBJ1-3
CDR3 protein: CASSRGLGNTIYF
CDR3 DNA: TGTGCCAGCAGCCGAGGGTTGGGAAACACCATATATTTT

V gene: TRBV6-5
clone size: NA
D gene: NA
J gene: TRBJ1-3
CDR3 protein: CASRKGITPNTIYF
CDR3 DNA: TGTGCCAGCAGGAAGGGGATTACGCCAAACACCATATATTTT

V gene: TRBV9
clone size: NA
D gene: NA
J gene: TRBJ1-1
CDR3 protein: CASSPWAINTEAFF
CDR3 DNA: TGTGCCAGCAGCCCCTGGGCCATCAACACTGAAGCTTTCTTT

V gene: TRBV7-2
clone size: NA
D gene: TRBD1
J gene: TRBJ2-7
CDR3 protein: CASSLSTQGVYEQYF
CDR3 DNA: TGTGCCAGCAGCTTGTCGACTCAGGGGGTCTACGAGCAGTACTTC

V gene: TRBV30
clone size: NA
D gene: NA
J gene: TRBJ1-6
CDR3 protein: CAWSEAGFSSLHF
CDR3 DNA: TGTGCCTGGAGTGAAGCAGGGTTTTCGTCCCTCCACTTT

V gene: TRBV27
clone size: NA
D gene: NA
J gene: TRBJ2-7
CDR3 protein: CASSSGQVYEQYF
CDR3 DNA: TGTGCCAGCAGTTCGGGACAAGTCTACGAGCAGTACTTC

V gene: TRBV29-1
clone size: NA
D gene: TRBD1
J gene: TRBJ1-3
CDR3 protein: CSVEGVPGQGGNTIYF
CDR3 DNA: TGCAGCGTTGAAGGGGTTCCGGGACAGGGTGGAAACACCATATATTTT

V gene: TRBV9
clone size: NA
D gene: TRBD2
J gene: TRBJ2-7
CDR3 protein: CASSGAGGGSSYEQYF
CDR3 DNA: TGTGCCAGCAGCGGAGCCGGCGGGGGGAGCTCCTACGAGCAGTACTTC

V gene: TRBV4-2
clone size: NA
D gene: TRBD1
J gene: TRBJ1-2
CDR3 protein: CASSQTGEYGYTF
CDR3 DNA: TGTGCCAGCAGCCAGACAGGGGAATATGGCTACACCTTC

V gene: TRBV5-1
clone size: NA
D gene: TRBD1
J gene: TRBJ1-2
CDR3 protein: CASSPDRDYGYTF
CDR3 DNA: TGCGCCAGCAGCCCGGACAGGGACTATGGCTACACCTTC

V gene: TRBV27
clone size: NA
D gene: NA
J gene: TRBJ1-1
CDR3 protein: CASSLRQKNTEAFF
CDR3 DNA: TGTGCCAGCAGTTTGAGACAGAAGAACACTGAAGCTTTCTTT

V gene: TRBV4-3
clone size: NA
D gene: TRBD1
J gene: TRBJ1-4
CDR3 protein: CASSQRDRTNEKLFF
CDR3 DNA: TGCGCCAGCAGCCAAAGGGACAGAACTAATGAAAAACTGTTTTTT

V gene: TRBV19
clone size: NA
D gene: NA
J gene: TRBJ2-2
CDR3 protein: CASSPGPANTGELFF
CDR3 DNA: TGTGCCAGTAGCCCGGGTCCCGCGAACACCGGGGAGCTGTTTTTT

V gene: TRBV7-8
clone size: NA
D gene: NA
J gene: TRBJ2-2
CDR3 protein: CASSLVRTSTGELFF
CDR3 DNA: TGTGCCAGCAGCTTAGTTAGGACTTCGACCGGGGAGCTGTTTTTT